Presented here are 18 T cell receptor beta chains from one specimen sequenced in a study of T cell changes during pregnancy in multiple sclerosis. Sequencing used immunoSEQ multiplex PCR; TCRdb keeps in-frame clones, though not all of them. The sample includes tens of thousands of clones, around 90% of them seen just once. The source was peripheral blood, collected in the third trimester of pregnancy. These TCRs come from a female donor with multiple sclerosis, enrolled in a pregnancy study.

DNA of the CDR3: TGTGCCAGCAGCTTGAGGGAGGGGGCCTACGAGCAGTACTTC. Protein product: CASSLREGAYEQYF. The chain recombines TRBV11-3 with TRBJ2-7, with D possibly TRBD2 on 7 matching bases. This CDR3 is 14 amino acids long. The V gene lost 3 bases and the J gene lost 2 bases, with 11 bases spanning the gap. Germline loops: CDR1 SGHNT, CDR2 YENEEA.

The chain couples TRBV27 to TRBJ2-7; D perhaps matches TRBD1 (6 bases). Looked up from germline, CDR1 is MNHEY and CDR2 is SMNVEV (reference sequence). The CDR3 is 14 residues long. V was cut by 1 base and J by 3 bases, with 10 bases left in between. The chain's CDR3 is CASSLWDNLYEQYF. CDR3 in DNA: TGTGCCAGCAGTTTATGGGACAACCTCTACGAGCAGTACTTC.

The chain links TRBV13 to TRBJ1-2; tentative D call: TRBD1 (5 bases). Trimming pared 3 bases from V and 7 bases from J, leaving 21 bases between. The CDR3 consists of 16 residues. CDR1 is PRHDT and CDR2 is FYEKMQ in the germline V gene (reference sequence). CDR3 amino acids: CASSFKGPGRAGGYTF. In DNA, the CDR3 is TGTGCCAGCAGCTTCAAAGGACCGGGCAGGGCTGGTGGCTACACCTTC.

This rearrangement joins TRBV5-4 to TRBJ2-1; 7 bases are shared with TRBD2. Germline-derived CDR1 and CDR2 are SGHNT and YYREEE (reference sequence). The CDR3 spans 17 residues. The trim removed 0 bases at V and 0 bases at J, leaving 6 bases unmatched. Here the CDR3 reads CASSLGAGGSSYNEQFF. CDR3 in DNA: TGTGCCAGCAGCTTGGGGGCGGGCGGGAGCTCCTACAATGAGCAGTTCTTC.

The rearrangement uses TRBV2 and TRBJ1-5; the match to TRBD1 covers 9 bases. V trimming: 6 bases; J trimming: 6 bases; junction bases outside the gene matches: 12. This CDR3 comprises 16 residues. CDR1 is SNHLY, CDR2 FYNNEI, per germline. The CDR3 DNA reads as TGTGCCAGCAGAAACACCGGGACAGGGAGGGGTCAGCCCCAGCATTTT. It translates to CASRNTGTGRGQPQHF.

This chain links TRBV19 with TRBJ1-2, with a weak D call TRBD1 (6 bases). The CDR3 runs 15 residues. V dropped 1 base and J dropped 3 bases, with 12 bases sitting between them. The V gene's germline CDR1 is LNHDA and CDR2 SQIVND (reference sequence). CDR3 DNA: TGTGCCAGTAGTATAGGAAGGGGGTTCTACTATGGCTACACCTTC. Translated, it gives CASSIGRGFYYGYTF.

About this clone itself: Other DNA sequences from this sample encode an identical CDR3 as well. V and J are TRBV30 and TRBJ1-4; no definite D call. CDR1 and CDR2 (germline): GTSNPN, SVGIG (reference sequence). The CDR3 covers 12 residues. V shed 0 bases and J shed 8 bases, with 7 bases lying between them. The chain's CDR3 is CAWSVLREKLFF. The CDR3 coding sequence is TGTGCCTGGAGTGTACTCAGGGAAAAACTGTTTTTT.

V and J are TRBV10-3 and TRBJ2-7; TRBD2 is a possible D gene (5 bases). The CDR3 sequence is 15 residues long. V was shortened by 3 bases and J by 3 bases, with 15 bases between the two germline ends. Germline V gene data show CDR1 as ENHRY and CDR2 as SYGVKD. In nucleotides, the CDR3 is TGTGCCATCAGTGATCGAGCGGCCAGCTTCTACGAGCAGTACTTC. It is translated as CAISDRAASFYEQYF.

The rearrangement joins TRBV19 to TRBJ2-2; 7 nucleotides agree with TRBD1. Germline trimming cut 7 bases from V and 5 bases from J; bases unmatched to any gene: 10. This CDR3 is 15 amino acids long. Germline V gene data show CDR1 as LNHDA and CDR2 as SQIVND (reference sequence). The CDR3 reads CASTKGAVYTGELFF. The CDR3 DNA is TGTGCCAGTACAAAGGGGGCGGTTTATACCGGGGAGCTGTTTTTT.

The J gene is TRBJ1-1, the V gene TRBV5-1; TRBD1 agrees at 10 bases. Germline V gives CDR1 SGHRS, CDR2 YFSETQ. The CDR3 length is 15 residues. J gave up 3 bases and V 2 bases, and 4 bases lay outside the gene matches. CDR3 residues: CASSFYGTGDTEAFF. DNA for the CDR3: TGCGCCAGCAGCTTTTATGGGACAGGGGACACTGAAGCTTTCTTT.

The J gene is TRBJ1-1, the V gene TRBV7-9; D is unclear. The CDR3 runs 16 residues. Trimming took off 0 bases at V and 6 bases at J, with 17 bases between the two ends. Germline assignment: CDR1 SEHNR and CDR2 FQNEAQ (reference sequence). In DNA form, the CDR3 reads TGTGCCAGCAGCTTAGCAGGAGAGAAACTGAGCGCTGAAGCTTTCTTT. Encoded protein: CASSLAGEKLSAEAFF.

This sequence joins TRBV27 and TRBJ2-7, with TRBD1 as a possible D gene (6 bases). The CDR3 is 16 amino acids. V gave up 6 bases and J gave up 1 base, with 19 bases separating them. The germline V gene has CDR1 MNHEY and CDR2 SMNVEV (reference sequence). Here the CDR3 reads CASSRPTGTLSYEQYF. The CDR3 DNA sequence: TGTGCCAGCAGCCGCCCTACCGGGACACTATCCTACGAGCAGTACTTC.

V gene TRBV11-3 combines with J gene TRBJ1-1; TRBD1 might be the D (5 bases). V lost 4 bases and J lost 1, with 7 bases in between. Germline lookup yields CDR1 SGHNT and CDR2 YENEEA. The CDR3 is 13 residues long. This CDR3 reads CASSSTENTEAFF. The CDR3 DNA reads as TGTGCCAGCAGCTCGACAGAGAACACTGAAGCTTTCTTT.

Here the CDR3 reads CASSPLQVNYGYTF. The CDR3, as DNA: TGTGCCAGCAGCCCGTTACAGGTCAACTATGGCTACACCTTC. The V call is TRBV7-9, the J call TRBJ1-2; tentatively, D is TRBD1 (5 bases). CDR3 size: 14 residues. Germline V CDR1 and CDR2: SEHNR, FQNEAQ (reference sequence). Trimming took 5 bases from V and 2 from J, leaving 12 bases between them.

The chain is built from TRBV28 and TRBJ1-5, with D unclear. Trimming took 6 bases from V and 1 from J, leaving 13 bases between them. This CDR3 comprises 15 residues. Germline CDR1 is MDHEN and CDR2 is SYDVKM. This CDR3 is CASRAGSMSNQPQHF. The CDR3 nucleotides read TGTGCCAGCAGGGCGGGGTCGATGAGCAATCAGCCCCAGCATTTT. The full variable domain, with the rest looked up from reference TRBV28 and TRBJ1-5, is DVKVTQSSRYLVKRTGEKVFLECVQDMDHENMFWYRQDPGLGLRLIYFSYDVKMKEKGDIPEGYSVSREKKERFSLILESASTNQTSMYLCASRAGSMSNQPQHFGDGTRLSIL.

The V and J genes are TRBV27 and TRBJ1-5; no definite D call. The ends were cut back, 4 bases at V and 2 bases at J, with 18 bases in the middle. The CDR3 totals 17 residues. The germline CDR1 and CDR2 sequences are MNHEY and SMNVEV (reference sequence). The CDR3 sequence is CASSSLSGRTGNQPQHF. The CDR3 DNA follows: TGTGCCAGCAGTTCCCTCTCTGGGAGAACTGGCAATCAGCCCCAGCATTTT.

This chain uses TRBV7-2 with TRBJ2-7; 10 bases map to TRBD2. J was trimmed by 3 bases and V by 0 bases; bases with no gene match: 2. CDR3 length: 15 amino acids. The germline V gene has CDR1 SGHTA and CDR2 FQGNSA. The CDR3 loop is CASSLALAGDYEQYF. Written as DNA, the CDR3 is TGTGCCAGCAGCTTAGCCCTAGCGGGAGACTACGAGCAGTACTTC.

The chain combines TRBV29-1 with TRBJ2-7; 11 bases are a match to TRBD1. J lost 5 bases, V lost 5 bases, and 5 bases had no gene match. Looked up from germline, CDR1 is SQVTM and CDR2 is ANQGSEA. The CDR3 covers 13 residues. The CDR3 reads CSVSGTGGDEQYF. The DNA for the CDR3 is TGCAGCGTTTCCGGGACAGGGGGAGACGAGCAGTACTTC.